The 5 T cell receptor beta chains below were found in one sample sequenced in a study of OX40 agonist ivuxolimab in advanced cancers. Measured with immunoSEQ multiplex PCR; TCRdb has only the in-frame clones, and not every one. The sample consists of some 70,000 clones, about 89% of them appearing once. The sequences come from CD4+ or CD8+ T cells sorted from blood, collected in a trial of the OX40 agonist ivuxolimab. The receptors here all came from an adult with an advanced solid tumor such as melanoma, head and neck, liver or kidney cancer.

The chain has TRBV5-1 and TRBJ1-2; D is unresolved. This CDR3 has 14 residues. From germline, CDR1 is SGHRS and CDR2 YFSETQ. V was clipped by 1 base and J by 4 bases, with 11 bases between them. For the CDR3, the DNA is TGCGCCAGCAGCTTGACAGATACGTCCTATGGCTACACCTTC. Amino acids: CASSLTDTSYGYTF.

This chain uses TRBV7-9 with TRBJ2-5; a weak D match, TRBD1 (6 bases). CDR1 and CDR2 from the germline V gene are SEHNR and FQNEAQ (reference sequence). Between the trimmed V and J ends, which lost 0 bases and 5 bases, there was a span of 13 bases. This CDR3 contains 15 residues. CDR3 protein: CASSLAGAALETQYF. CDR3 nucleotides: TGTGCCAGCAGCTTAGCGGGGGCTGCCCTGGAGACCCAGTACTTC.

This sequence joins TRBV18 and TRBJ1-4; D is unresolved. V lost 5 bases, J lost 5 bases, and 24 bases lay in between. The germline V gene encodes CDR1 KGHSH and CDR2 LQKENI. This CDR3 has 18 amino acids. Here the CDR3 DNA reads TGTGCCAGCTCAACCGCGGATCGGCCAACTGGCGGAAATGAAAAACTGTTTTTT. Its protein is CASSTADRPTGGNEKLFF.

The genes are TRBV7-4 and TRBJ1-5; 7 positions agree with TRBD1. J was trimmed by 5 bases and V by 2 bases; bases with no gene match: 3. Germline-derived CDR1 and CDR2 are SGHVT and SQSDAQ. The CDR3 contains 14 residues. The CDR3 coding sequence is TGTGCCAGCAGCTTAAGGGACAGCCATCAGCCCCAGCATTTT. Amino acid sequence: CASSLRDSHQPQHF.

In nucleotides, the CDR3 is TGTGCCAGCAGCGGGCTAGTGGCATGGGGGTGGGGCTACACCTTC. This codes for CASSGLVAWGWGYTF. The chain has TRBV7-8 and TRBJ1-2; D possibly corresponds to TRBD1 (5 bases). CDR3 length equals 15 residues. V was shortened by 5 bases and J by 8 bases, with 21 bases between the two germline ends. Germline assignment: CDR1 SGHVS and CDR2 FQNEAQ.